The text below deals with one T cell receptor beta chain. Its antigen is not identified. RNA transcripts yielded amplified TCR beta CDR3 regions. The HTBI primer set drove a first-round RT-PCR of the TCR CDR3. TCRdb re-called the multiplex PCR reads through MiXCR, storing one row per CDR3 protein. The sample comprises 400,000 or so distinct CDR3 sequences, roughly 13% of which are singletons, and 25% to 30% rests with the top ten. Not enrolled were patients with uncontrolled infection, other autoimmune disease, pregnancy or lactation. Fresh peripheral blood, approximately 10 ml, yielded the PBMCs. This sample is part of a study of T cells in Graves' hyperthyroidism and ophthalmopathy. Study outcomes and limitations: From stable hyperthyroidism, ophthalmopathy was separated by a 13 V-J model. Blood shared most expanded thyroid clonotypes above 0.001.

CDR3 length: 15 residues. V was clipped by 4 bases and J by 5 bases, with 18 bases between them. The germline CDR1 and CDR2 sequences are SGHTA and FQGNSA. This receptor was identified in a man over 45 with Graves' ophthalmopathy. V gene TRBV7-2 combines with J gene TRBJ2-7; no clear D gene. Material for sequencing was blood. The CDR3 loop reads CASSYEDQRWDEQYF. The CDR3, as DNA: TGTGCCAGCAGCTATGAGGACCAACGATGGGACGAGCAGTACTTC.